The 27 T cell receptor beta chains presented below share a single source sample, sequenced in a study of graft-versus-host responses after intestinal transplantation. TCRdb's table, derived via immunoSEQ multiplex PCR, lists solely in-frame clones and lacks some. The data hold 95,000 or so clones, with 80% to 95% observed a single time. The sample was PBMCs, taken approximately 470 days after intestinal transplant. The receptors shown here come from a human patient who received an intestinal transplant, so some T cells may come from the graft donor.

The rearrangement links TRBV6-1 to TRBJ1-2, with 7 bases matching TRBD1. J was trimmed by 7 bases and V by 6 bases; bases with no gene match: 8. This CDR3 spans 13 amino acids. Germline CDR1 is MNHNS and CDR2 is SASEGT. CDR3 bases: TGTGCCAGCAGCGACAGGGTGGGCCCTGGCTACACCTTC. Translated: CASSDRVGPGYTF.

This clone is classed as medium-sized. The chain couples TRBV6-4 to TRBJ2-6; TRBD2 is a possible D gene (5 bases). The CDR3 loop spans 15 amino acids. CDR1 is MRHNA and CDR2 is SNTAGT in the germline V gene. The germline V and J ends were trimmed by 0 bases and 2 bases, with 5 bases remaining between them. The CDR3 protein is CASSDSGTGANVLTF. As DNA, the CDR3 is TGTGCCAGCAGTGACTCCGGGACTGGGGCCAACGTCCTGACTTTC.

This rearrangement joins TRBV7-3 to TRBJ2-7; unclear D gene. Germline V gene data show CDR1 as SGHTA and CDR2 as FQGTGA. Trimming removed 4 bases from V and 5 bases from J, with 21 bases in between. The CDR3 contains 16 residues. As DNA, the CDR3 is TGTGCCAGCAGCTCGTTTCGTAACGGAGAGGTTAACGAGCAGTACTTC. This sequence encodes CASSSFRNGEVNEQYF.

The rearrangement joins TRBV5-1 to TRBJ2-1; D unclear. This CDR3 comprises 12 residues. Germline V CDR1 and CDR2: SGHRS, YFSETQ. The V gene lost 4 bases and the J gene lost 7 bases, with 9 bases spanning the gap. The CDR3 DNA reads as TGCGCCAGCAGCCCGGAACTGAATGAGCAGTTCTTC. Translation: CASSPELNEQFF.

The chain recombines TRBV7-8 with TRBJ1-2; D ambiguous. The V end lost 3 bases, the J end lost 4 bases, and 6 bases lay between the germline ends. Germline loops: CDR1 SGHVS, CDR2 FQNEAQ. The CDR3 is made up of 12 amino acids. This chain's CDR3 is CASSLGVYGYTF. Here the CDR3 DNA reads TGTGCCAGCAGCTTGGGTGTCTATGGCTACACCTTC.

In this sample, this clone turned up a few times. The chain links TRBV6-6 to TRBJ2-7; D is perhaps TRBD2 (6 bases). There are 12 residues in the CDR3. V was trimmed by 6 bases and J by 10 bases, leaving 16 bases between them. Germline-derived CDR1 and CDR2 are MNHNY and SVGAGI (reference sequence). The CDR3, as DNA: TGTGCCAGCAGCCCCTATCCGGGGGTCCAGTACTTC. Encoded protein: CASSPYPGVQYF.

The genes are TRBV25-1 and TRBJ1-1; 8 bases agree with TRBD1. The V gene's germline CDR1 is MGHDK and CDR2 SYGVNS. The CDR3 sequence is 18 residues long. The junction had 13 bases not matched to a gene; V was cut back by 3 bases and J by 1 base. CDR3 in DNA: TGTGCCAGCAGTGACACCCCAGGGGGCCTTGGGAGGAACACTGAAGCTTTCTTT. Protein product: CASSDTPGGLGRNTEAFF.

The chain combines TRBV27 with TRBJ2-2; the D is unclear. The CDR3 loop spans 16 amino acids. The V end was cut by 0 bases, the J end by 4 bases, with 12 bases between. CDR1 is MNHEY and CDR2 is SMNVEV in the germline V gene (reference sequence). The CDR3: CASSLSGRFLTGELFF. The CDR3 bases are TGTGCCAGCAGTTTATCGGGCAGGTTCCTCACCGGGGAGCTGTTTTTT.

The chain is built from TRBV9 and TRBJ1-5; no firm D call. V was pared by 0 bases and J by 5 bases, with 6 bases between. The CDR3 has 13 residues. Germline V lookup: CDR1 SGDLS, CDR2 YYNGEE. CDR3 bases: TGTGCCAGCAGCGTAGAGGGATATCAGCCCCAGCATTTT. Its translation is CASSVEGYQPQHF.

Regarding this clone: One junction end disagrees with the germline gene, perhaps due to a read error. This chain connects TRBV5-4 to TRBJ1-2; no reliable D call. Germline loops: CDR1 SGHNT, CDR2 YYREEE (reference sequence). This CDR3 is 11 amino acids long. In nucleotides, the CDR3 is TGTGCCAGCAGTTTGGAGGGAGGCTACACCTTC. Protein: CASSLEGGYTF.

CDR3 in amino acids: CSAENGGASYNEQFF. CDR3 sequence (DNA): TGCAGCGCCGAAAACGGGGGGGCATCCTACAATGAGCAGTTCTTC. The V and J genes are TRBV29-1 and TRBJ2-1, with 8 bases lining up with TRBD2. CDR1 is SQVTM, CDR2 ANQGSEA, per germline. CDR3 length: 15 residues. The V gene end was trimmed by 7 bases and the J gene end by 1 base; junction bases not matched to a gene: 9.

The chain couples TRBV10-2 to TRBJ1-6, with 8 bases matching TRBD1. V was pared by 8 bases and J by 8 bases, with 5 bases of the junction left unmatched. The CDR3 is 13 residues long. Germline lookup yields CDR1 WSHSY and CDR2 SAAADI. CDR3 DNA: TGCGCCAGCGAGGACAGGGAGGATTCACCCCTCCACTTT. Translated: CASEDREDSPLHF.

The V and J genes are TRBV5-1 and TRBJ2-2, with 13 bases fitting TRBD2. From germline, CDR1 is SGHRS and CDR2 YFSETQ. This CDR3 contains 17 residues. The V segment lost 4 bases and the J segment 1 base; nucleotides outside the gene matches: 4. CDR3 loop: CASSPRLAGGNTGELFF. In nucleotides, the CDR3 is TGCGCCAGCAGCCCGCGACTAGCGGGGGGGAACACCGGGGAGCTGTTTTTT.

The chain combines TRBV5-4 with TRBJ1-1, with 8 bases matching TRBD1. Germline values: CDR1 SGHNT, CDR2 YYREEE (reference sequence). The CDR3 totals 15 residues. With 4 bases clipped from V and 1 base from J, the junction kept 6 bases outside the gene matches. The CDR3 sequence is CASSGTGGWNTEAFF. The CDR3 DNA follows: TGTGCCAGCAGCGGCACAGGGGGTTGGAACACTGAAGCTTTCTTT.

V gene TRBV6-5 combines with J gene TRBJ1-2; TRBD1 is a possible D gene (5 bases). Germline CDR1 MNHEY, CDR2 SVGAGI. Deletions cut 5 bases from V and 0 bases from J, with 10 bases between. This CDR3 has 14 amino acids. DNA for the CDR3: TGTGCCAGCAGTACACAGGCAACTAACTATGGCTACACCTTC. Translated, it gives CASSTQATNYGYTF.

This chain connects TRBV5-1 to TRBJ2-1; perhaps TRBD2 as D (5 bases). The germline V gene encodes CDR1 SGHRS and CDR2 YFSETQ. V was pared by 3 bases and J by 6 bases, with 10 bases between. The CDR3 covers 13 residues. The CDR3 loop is CASSSGRGNEQFF. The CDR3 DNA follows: TGCGCCAGCAGCTCCGGCCGGGGCAATGAGCAGTTCTTC.

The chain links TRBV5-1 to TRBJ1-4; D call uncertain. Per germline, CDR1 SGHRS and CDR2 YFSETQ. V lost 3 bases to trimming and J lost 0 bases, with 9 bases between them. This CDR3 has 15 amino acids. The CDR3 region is CASSSSGATNEKLFF. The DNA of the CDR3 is TGCGCCAGCAGCTCATCCGGTGCAACTAATGAAAAACTGTTTTTT.

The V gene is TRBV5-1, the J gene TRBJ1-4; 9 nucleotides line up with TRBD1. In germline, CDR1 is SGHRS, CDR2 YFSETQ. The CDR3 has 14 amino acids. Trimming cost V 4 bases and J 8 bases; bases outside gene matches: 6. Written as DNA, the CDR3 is TGCGCCAGCAGCGCCGGACAGGGGTGGGAAAAACTGTTTTTT. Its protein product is CASSAGQGWEKLFF. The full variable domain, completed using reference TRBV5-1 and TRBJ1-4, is KAGVTQTPRYLIKTRGQQVTLSCSPISGHRSVSWYQQTPGQGLQFLFEYFSETQRNKGNFPGRFSGRQFSNSRSEMNVSTLELGDSALYLCASSAGQGWEKLFFGSGTQLSVL.

This CDR3 is CASSLAPSSYEQYF. The CDR3 nucleotides read TGTGCCAGCAGCTTGGCGCCGAGCTCCTACGAGCAGTACTTC. This chain joins TRBV5-6 and TRBJ2-7; D is unresolved. Trimming left V 0 bases short and J 0 bases short, with 7 bases between. Germline values: CDR1 SGHDT, CDR2 YYEEEE. This CDR3 is built from 14 residues.

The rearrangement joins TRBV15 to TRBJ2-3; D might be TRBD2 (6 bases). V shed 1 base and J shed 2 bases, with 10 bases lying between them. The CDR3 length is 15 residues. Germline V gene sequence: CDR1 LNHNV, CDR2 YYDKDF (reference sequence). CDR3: CATSRGGGNTDTQYF. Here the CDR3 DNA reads TGTGCCACCAGCAGAGGGGGCGGGAACACAGATACGCAGTATTTT.

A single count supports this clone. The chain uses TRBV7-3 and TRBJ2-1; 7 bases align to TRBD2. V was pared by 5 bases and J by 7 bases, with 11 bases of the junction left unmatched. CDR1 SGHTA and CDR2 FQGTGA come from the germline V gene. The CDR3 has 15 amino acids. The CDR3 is CASSPAGPGGNEQFF. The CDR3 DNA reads TGTGCCAGCAGCCCAGCGGGGCCCGGGGGTAATGAGCAGTTCTTC.

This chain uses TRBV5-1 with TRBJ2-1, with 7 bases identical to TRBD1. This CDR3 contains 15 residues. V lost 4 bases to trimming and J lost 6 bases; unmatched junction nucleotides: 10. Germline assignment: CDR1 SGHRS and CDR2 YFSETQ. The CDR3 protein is CASSPVETGSNEQFF. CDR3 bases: TGCGCCAGCAGCCCGGTAGAGACAGGGTCCAATGAGCAGTTCTTC. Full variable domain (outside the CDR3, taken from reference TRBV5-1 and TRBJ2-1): KAGVTQTPRYLIKTRGQQVTLSCSPISGHRSVSWYQQTPGQGLQFLFEYFSETQRNKGNFPGRFSGRQFSNSRSEMNVSTLELGDSALYLCASSPVETGSNEQFFGPGTRLTVL.

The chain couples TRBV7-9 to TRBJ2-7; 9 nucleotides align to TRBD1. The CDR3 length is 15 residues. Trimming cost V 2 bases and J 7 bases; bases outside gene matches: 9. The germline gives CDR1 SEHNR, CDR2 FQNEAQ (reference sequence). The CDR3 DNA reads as TGTGCCAGCAGCTTACCGGGACAGGGATCGTGGGAGCAGTACTTC. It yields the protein CASSLPGQGSWEQYF.

The CDR3 coding sequence is TGTGCCAGCGGCGGACAGGGCACCTACGAGCAGTACTTC. Its protein product is CASGGQGTYEQYF. This sequence joins TRBV5-6 and TRBJ2-7; TRBD1 matches at 8 bases. The CDR3 contains 13 residues. The germline V gene encodes CDR1 SGHDT and CDR2 YYEEEE. The trim removed 7 bases at V and 2 bases at J, leaving 5 bases unmatched.

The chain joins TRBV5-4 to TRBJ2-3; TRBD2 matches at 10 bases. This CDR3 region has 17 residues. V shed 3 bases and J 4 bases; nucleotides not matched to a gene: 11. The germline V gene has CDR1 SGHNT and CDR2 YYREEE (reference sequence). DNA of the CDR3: TGTGCCAGCAGCTGGACCCCGGGACTAGCGATGCCAGATACGCAGTATTTT. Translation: CASSWTPGLAMPDTQYF.

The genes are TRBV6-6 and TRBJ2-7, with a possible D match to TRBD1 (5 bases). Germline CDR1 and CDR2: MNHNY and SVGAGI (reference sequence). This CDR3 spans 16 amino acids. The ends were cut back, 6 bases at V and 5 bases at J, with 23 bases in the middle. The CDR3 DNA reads TGTGCCAGCAGCCTAACACCCAGGGTATCCTACGACGAGCAGTACTTC. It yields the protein CASSLTPRVSYDEQYF.

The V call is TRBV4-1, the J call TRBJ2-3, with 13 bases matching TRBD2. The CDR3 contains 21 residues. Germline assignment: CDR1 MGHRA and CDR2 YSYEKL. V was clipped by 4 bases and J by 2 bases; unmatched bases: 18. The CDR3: CASSPHPGLAGPDPHTDTQYF. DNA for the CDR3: TGCGCCAGCAGCCCGCACCCGGGACTAGCGGGGCCCGATCCCCACACAGATACGCAGTATTTT.